This TCR beta chain was sequenced during a study of STAT3 mutations in large granular lymphocyte leukemia. Study results and limitations: Every T-LGLL patient had at least one immunodominant TCRbeta clonotype.

Details on this clone: Its antigen is not known.

The junction had 7 bases not matched to a gene; V was cut back by 4 bases and J by 3 bases. This CDR3 region has 15 residues. Germline V gives CDR1 SEHNR, CDR2 FQNEAQ (reference sequence). Method: immunoSEQ multiplex PCR; TCRdb's copy keeps in-frame clones and lacks some. The sample lists about 10,000 clones; more than 70% were seen once. This clonotype was obtained from a man in his fifties or sixties with T-cell large granular lymphocyte leukemia. Some clones in this sample may be carry-over from other donors' samples. Sequenced material: peripheral blood mononuclear cells. This chain joins TRBV7-9 and TRBJ2-3; TRBD2 aligns across 7 bases. This chain's CDR3 is CASSSRGGETDTQYF. CDR3 DNA sequence: TGTGCCAGCAGCTCCCGGGGAGGGGAGACAGATACGCAGTATTTT.